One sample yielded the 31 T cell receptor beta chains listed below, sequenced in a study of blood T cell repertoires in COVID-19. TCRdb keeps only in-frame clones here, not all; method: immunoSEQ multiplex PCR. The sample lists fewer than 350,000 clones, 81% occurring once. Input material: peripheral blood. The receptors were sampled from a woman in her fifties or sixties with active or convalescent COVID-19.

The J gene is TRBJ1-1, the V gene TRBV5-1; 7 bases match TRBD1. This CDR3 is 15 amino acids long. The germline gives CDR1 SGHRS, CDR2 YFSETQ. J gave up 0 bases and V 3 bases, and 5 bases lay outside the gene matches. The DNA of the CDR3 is TGCGCCAGCAGCTCTCGGACAGGAATGAACACTGAAGCTTTCTTT. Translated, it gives CASSSRTGMNTEAFF.

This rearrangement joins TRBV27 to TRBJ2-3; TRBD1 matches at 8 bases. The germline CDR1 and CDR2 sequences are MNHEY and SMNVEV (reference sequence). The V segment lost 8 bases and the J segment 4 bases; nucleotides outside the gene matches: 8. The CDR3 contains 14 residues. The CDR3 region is CASADRGVADTQYF. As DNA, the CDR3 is TGTGCCAGCGCAGACAGGGGAGTCGCAGATACGCAGTATTTT.

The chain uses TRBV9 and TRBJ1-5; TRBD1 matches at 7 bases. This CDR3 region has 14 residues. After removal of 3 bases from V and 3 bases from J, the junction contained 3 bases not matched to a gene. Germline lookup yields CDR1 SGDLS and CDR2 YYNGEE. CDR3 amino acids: CASSEGAVNQPQHF. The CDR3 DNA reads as TGTGCCAGCAGCGAGGGGGCAGTCAATCAGCCCCAGCATTTT.

The CDR3 is CSVTATFSGGATVSTDTQYF. CDR3 in DNA: TGCAGCGTAACAGCTACGTTTAGCGGGGGAGCTACCGTCAGCACAGATACGCAGTATTTT. This chain links TRBV29-1 with TRBJ2-3; 9 bases align to TRBD2. V shed 6 bases and J 0 bases; nucleotides not matched to a gene: 22. Germline lookup yields CDR1 SQVTM and CDR2 ANQGSEA. The CDR3 totals 20 residues.

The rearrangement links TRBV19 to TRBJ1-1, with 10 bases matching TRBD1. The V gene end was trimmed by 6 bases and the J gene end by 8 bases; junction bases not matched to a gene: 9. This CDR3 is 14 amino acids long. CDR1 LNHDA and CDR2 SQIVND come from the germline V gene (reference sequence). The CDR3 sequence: CASSYPGQGSEAFF. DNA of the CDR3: TGTGCCAGTAGCTATCCGGGACAGGGGTCGGAAGCTTTCTTT.

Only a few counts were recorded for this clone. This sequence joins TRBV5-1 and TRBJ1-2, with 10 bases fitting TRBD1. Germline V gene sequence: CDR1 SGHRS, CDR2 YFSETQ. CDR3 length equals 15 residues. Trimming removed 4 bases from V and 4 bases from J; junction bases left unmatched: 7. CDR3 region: CASSPGQGISYGYTF. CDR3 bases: TGCGCCAGCAGCCCGGGACAGGGGATAAGCTATGGCTACACCTTC.

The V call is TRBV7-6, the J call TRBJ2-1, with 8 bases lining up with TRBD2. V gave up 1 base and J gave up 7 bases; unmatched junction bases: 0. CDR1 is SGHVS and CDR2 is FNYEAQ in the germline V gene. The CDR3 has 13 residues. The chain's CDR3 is CASSLGGGNEQFF. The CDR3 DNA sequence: TGTGCCAGCAGCTTAGGCGGGGGGAATGAGCAGTTCTTC.

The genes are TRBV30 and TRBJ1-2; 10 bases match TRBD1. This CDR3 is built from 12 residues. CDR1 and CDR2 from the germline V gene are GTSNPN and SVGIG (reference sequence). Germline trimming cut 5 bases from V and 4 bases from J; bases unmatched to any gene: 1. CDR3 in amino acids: CAWGDRGYGYTF. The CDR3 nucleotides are TGTGCCTGGGGGGACAGGGGCTATGGCTACACCTTC. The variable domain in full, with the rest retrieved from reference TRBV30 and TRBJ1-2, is SQTIHQWPATLVQPVGSPLSLECTVEGTSNPNLYWYRQAAGRGLQLLFYSVGIGQISSEVPQNLSASRPQDRQFILSSKKLLLSDSGFYLCAWGDRGYGYTFGSGTRLTVV.

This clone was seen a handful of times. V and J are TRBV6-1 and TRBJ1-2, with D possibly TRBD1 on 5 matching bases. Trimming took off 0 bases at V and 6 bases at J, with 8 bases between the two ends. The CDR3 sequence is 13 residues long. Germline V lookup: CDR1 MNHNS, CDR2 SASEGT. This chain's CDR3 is CASSEAGRDGYTF. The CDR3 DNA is TGTGCCAGCAGTGAAGCTGGCAGGGATGGCTACACCTTC.

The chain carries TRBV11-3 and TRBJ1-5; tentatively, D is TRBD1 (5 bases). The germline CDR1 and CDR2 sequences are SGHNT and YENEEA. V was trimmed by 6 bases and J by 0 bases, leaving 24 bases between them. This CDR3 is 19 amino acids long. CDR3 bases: TGTGCCAGCAGTTCCCGACGGAGCCAAAAGGGGTATAGCAATCAGCCCCAGCATTTT. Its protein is CASSSRRSQKGYSNQPQHF.

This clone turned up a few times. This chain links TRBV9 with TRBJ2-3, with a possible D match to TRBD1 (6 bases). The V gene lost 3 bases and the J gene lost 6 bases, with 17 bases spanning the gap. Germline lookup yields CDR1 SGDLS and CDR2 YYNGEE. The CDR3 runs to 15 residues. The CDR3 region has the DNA TGTGCCAGCAGCGGAGAAACAGGGATAGGGGATACGCAGTATTTT. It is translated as CASSGETGIGDTQYF.

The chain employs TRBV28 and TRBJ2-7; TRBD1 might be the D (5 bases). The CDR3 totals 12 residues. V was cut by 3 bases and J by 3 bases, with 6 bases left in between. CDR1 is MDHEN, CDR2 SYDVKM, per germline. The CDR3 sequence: CASSLQGYEQYF. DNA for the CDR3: TGTGCCAGCAGTTTGCAGGGCTACGAGCAGTACTTC.

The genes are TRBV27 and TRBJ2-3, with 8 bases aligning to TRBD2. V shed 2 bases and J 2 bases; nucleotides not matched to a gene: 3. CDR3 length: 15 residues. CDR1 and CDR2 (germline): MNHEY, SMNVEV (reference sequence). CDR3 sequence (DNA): TGTGCCAGCAGTTTAACAGCGGGGGACACAGATACGCAGTATTTT. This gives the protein CASSLTAGDTDTQYF.

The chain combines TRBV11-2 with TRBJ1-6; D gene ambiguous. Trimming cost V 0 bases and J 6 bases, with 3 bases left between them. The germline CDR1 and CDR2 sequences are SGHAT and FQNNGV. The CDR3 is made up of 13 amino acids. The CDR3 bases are TGTGCCAGCAGCTTAGATCTTAATTCACCCCTCCACTTT. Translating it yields CASSLDLNSPLHF.

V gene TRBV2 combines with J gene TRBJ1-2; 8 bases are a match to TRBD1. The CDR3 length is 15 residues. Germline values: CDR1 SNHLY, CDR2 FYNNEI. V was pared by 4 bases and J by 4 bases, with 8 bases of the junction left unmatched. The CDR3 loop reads CASSGNRGNVYGYTF. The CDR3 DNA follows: TGTGCCAGCAGTGGCAACAGGGGGAACGTCTATGGCTACACCTTC.

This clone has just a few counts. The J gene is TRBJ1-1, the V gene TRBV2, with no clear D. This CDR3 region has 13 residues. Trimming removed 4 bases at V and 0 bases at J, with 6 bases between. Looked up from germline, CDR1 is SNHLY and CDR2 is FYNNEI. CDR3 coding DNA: TGTGCCAGCAGTGTTCAGGTGAACACTGAAGCTTTCTTT. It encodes CASSVQVNTEAFF.

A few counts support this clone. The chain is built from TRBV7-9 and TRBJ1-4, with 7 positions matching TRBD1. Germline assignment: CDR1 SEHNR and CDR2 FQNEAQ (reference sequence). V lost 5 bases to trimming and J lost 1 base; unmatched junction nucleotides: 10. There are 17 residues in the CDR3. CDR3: CASSIARQGGTNEKLFF. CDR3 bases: TGTGCCAGCAGCATCGCTCGACAGGGAGGAACTAATGAAAAACTGTTTTTT.

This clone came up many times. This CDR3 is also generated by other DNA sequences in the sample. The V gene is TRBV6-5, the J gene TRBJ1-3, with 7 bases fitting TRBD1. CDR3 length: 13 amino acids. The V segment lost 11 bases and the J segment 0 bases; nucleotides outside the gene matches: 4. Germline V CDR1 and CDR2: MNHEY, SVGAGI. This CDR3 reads CASRQGSGNTIYF. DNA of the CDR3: TGTGCCTCCAGACAGGGCTCTGGAAACACCATATATTTT.

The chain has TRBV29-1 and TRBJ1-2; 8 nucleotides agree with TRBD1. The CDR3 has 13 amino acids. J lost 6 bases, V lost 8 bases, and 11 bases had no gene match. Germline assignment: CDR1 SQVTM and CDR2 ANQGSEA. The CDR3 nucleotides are TGCAGCAGTACAGGGGGTGGTTTGCATGGCTACACCTTC. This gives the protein CSSTGGGLHGYTF.

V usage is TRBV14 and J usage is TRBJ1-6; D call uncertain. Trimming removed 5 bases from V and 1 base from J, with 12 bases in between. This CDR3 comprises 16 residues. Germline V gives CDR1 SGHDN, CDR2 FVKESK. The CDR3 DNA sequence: TGTGCCAGCAGCGCTTCCTCCGGGTCCTATAATTCACCCCTCCACTTT. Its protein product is CASSASSGSYNSPLHF.

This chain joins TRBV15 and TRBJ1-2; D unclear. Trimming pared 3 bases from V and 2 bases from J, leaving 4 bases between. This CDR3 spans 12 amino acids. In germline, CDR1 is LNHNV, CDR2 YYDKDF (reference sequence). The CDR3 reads CATSRANYGYTF. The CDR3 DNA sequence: TGTGCCACCAGCAGGGCAAACTATGGCTACACCTTC.

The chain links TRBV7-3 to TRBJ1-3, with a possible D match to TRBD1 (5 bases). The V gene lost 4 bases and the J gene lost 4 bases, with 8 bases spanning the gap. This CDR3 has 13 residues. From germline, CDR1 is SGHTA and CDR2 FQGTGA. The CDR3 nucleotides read TGTGCCAGCAGCTCGGGGGGAGGAAACACCATATATTTT. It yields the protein CASSSGGGNTIYF.

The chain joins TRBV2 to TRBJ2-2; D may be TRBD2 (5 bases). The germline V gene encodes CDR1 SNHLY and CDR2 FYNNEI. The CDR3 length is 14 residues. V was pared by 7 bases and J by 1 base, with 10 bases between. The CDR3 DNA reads TGTGCCAGCAAGGAAGAGGGGAACACCGGGGAGCTGTTTTTT. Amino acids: CASKEEGNTGELFF.

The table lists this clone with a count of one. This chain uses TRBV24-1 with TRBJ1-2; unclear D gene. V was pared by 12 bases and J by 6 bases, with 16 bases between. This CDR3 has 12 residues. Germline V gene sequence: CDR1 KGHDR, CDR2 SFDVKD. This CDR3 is CAPRRVPHGYTF. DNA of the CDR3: TGTGCCCCCCGGCGGGTTCCTCATGGCTACACCTTC.

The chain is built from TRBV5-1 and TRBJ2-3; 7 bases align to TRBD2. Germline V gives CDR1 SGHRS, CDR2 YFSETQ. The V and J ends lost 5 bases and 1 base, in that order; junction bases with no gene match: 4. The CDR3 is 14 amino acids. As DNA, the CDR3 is TGCGCCAGCAGTGAGGGAGGGGGCACAGATACGCAGTATTTT. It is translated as CASSEGGGTDTQYF.

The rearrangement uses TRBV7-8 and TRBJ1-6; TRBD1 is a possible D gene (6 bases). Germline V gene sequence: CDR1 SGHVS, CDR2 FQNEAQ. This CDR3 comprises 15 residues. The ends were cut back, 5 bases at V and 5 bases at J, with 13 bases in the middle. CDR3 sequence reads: CASSPEGGNNSPLHF. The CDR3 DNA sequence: TGTGCCAGCAGCCCCGAGGGGGGGAATAATTCACCCCTCCACTTT.

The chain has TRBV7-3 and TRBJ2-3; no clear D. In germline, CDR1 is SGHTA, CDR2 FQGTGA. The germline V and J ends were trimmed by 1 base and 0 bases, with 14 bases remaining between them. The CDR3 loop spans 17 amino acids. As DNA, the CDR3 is TGTGCCAGCAGCTTAAACCCCGGCGGCGTTAGCACAGATACGCAGTATTTT. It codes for CASSLNPGGVSTDTQYF.

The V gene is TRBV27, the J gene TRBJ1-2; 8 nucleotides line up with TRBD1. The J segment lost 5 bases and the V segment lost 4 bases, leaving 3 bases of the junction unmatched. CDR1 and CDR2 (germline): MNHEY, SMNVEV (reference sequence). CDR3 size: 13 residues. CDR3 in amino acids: CASSYRTGYGYTF. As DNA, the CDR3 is TGTGCCAGCAGTTACCGGACAGGGTATGGCTACACCTTC.

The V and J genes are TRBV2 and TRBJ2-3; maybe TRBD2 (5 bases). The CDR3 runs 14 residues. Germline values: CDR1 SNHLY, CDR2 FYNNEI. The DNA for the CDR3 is TGTGCGTCTGGACGGGGTTGGGACACAGATACGCAGTATTTT. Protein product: CASGRGWDTDTQYF.

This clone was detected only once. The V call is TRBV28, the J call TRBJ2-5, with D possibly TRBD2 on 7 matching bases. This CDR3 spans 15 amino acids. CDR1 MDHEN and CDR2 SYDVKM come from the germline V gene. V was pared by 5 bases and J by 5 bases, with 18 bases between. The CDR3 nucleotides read TGTGCCAGCAGTGCTACGAGGGGGGGCCTGGAGACCCAGTACTTC. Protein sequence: CASSATRGGLETQYF.

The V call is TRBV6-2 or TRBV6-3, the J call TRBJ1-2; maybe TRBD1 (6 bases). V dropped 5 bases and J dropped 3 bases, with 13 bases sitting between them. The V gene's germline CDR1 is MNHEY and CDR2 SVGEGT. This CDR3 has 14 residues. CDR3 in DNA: TGTGCCAGCAGTGGTCGGCAGGGGCACTATGGCTACACCTTC. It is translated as CASSGRQGHYGYTF.